This TCR beta chain was observed in a study of OX40 agonist ivuxolimab in advanced cancers. Regarding the study as a whole: Antigen specificity of clonally expanded peripheral T cells was not established.

Samples were taken at baseline and on day 1 of cycles 4 and 7. V lost 5 bases, J lost 6 bases, and 12 bases lay in between. CDR3 length equals 13 residues. The germline CDR1 and CDR2 sequences are SEHNR and FQNEAQ (reference sequence). Of note for this clone: The antigen remains unidentified.

Profiling relied on immunoSEQ multiplex PCR, and the TCRdb table lists in-frame clones only, not all of them. The sample shows around 80,000 clones, approximately 89% of them seen only once. Here the sequenced sample was CD4+ or CD8+ T cells sorted from blood, taken in a trial of the OX40 agonist ivuxolimab. V is TRBV7-9 and J is TRBJ2-3; the D call may be TRBD1 or TRBD2 (5 bases each). The source is an adult with an advanced solid tumor such as melanoma, head and neck, liver or kidney cancer. CDR3 sequence reads: CASSRLWGDTQYF. CDR3 nucleotides: TGTGCCAGCAGCCGTCTCTGGGGGGATACGCAGTATTTT.